Listed below are T cell receptor beta chains from one sample, sequenced in a study of T cells in localized non-small cell lung cancer. Using immunoSEQ multiplex PCR, the repertoire was profiled, and TCRdb retains in-frame clones only, with some absent. Here the sample spans 15,000 to 20,000 clones, about 89% being singletons. The specimen was peripheral blood, collected before any cancer treatment. The receptors derive from a male donor older than 55 with stage II squamous cell lung carcinoma. CDR3s include the opening cysteine and the closing phenylalanine or tryptophan. D genes are given only for firm matches. Where a row states a size, it is once, few, many or the class of an expanded clone; other rows omit it.

-,TRBV25-1,TRBJ2-1,13,-,CASSELTVNEQFF,TGTGCCAGCAGTGAATTAACGGTGAATGAGCAGTTCTTC
-,TRBV29-1,TRBJ2-6,12,-,CSVQTGANVLTF,TGCAGCGTTCAAACCGGGGCCAACGTCCTGACTTTC
-,TRBV27,TRBJ2-6,12,-,CASASGANVLTF,TGTGCCAGCGCCTCTGGGGCCAACGTCCTGACTTTC
-,TRBV2,TRBJ2-5,13,TRBD1,CASTDRGRETQYF,TGTGCCAGCACCGACAGGGGCAGGGAGACCCAGTACTTC
-,TRBV18,TRBJ1-3,14,-,CASSPASSGNTIYF,TGTGCCAGCTCACCGGCAAGCTCTGGAAACACCATATATTTT
-,TRBV6-6,TRBJ1-2,16,-,CASSHTLNRIVYGYTF,TGTGCCAGCAGTCACACCCTTAACAGAATCGTATATGGCTACACCTTC
-,TRBV5-5,TRBJ2-4,16,-,CASSLERGIGADIQYF,TGTGCCAGCAGCTTGGAAAGGGGGATAGGGGCGGACATTCAGTACTTC
-,TRBV6-1,TRBJ2-3,20,TRBD2,CASSDLYGVAGGSATDTQYF,TGTGCCAGCAGTGATCTTTACGGGGTAGCGGGAGGGAGTGCTACAGATACGCAGTATTTT
-,TRBV19,TRBJ1-6,15,-,CASSIMGLHNSPLHF,TGTGCCAGTAGTATAATGGGGCTCCATAATTCACCCCTCCACTTT
-,TRBV19,TRBJ2-5,17,-,CASSIDLSRVNQETQYF,TGTGCCAGTAGTATAGATCTTAGCAGGGTAAACCAAGAGACCCAGTACTTC
few,TRBV5-4,TRBJ2-1,14,TRBD1,CASSAGTGFDEQFF,TGTGCCAGCAGCGCCGGGACAGGGTTCGATGAGCAGTTCTTC
-,TRBV5-6,TRBJ1-1,16,-,CATQKLSGTANTEAFF,TGTGCCACTCAGAAACTATCGGGGACGGCCAACACTGAAGCTTTCTTT
-,TRBV7-3,TRBJ2-1,14,-,CASSSTGSYNEQFF,TGTGCCAGCAGCTCCACCGGATCCTACAATGAGCAGTTCTTC
-,TRBV6-1,TRBJ1-5,13,-,CASSVRDNQPQHF,TGTGCCAGCAGTGTGCGGGACAATCAGCCCCAGCATTTT
-,TRBV9,TRBJ2-1,15,TRBD1,CASSAIGTGVNEQFF,TGTGCCAGCAGCGCTATAGGGACAGGGGTCAATGAGCAGTTCTTC
-,TRBV7-2,TRBJ2-4,15,-,CASSPRQSGKNIQYF,TGTGCCAGCAGCCCCCGCCAATCTGGCAAAAACATTCAGTACTTC
-,TRBV5-1,TRBJ2-5,15,TRBD2,CASSHGTSGSGEQYF,TGCGCCAGCAGCCACGGGACTAGCGGGAGTGGGGAGCAGTACTTC
-,TRBV4-2,TRBJ1-5,15,-,CASSQDWWGNQPQHF,TGTGCCAGCAGCCAAGATTGGTGGGGGAATCAGCCCCAGCATTTT
-,TRBV7-9,TRBJ2-2,16,TRBD1,CASSSGQGADTGELFF,TGTGCCAGCAGCTCCGGACAGGGGGCGGACACCGGGGAGCTGTTTTTT
-,TRBV28,TRBJ1-5,14,-,CASSFPGSNQPQHF,TGTGCCAGCAGTTTTCCAGGGAGCAATCAGCCCCAGCATTTT